Following are 16 T cell receptor beta chains from one sample sequenced in a study of a mutant IDH1 vaccine in newly diagnosed glioma. Time point denoted: week 23, last vaccination. Doses of 300 ug of mutant IDH1 20-mer peptide were given with topical imiquimod. For these receptors, no antigen is known. Sequenced by immunoSEQ multiplex PCR; TCRdb stores in-frame clones only, minus some. The table lists approximately 66,000 clones, 75% to 90% of them singletons. Specimen: PBMCs, collected from a glioma patient whose treatment included an IDH1 peptide vaccine. The receptors were sampled from a young man with glioma.

The CDR3 DNA reads as TGTGCCAGCAGCGTAGCCCCCCGTCCGGAAAAACTGTTTTTT. This codes for CASSVAPRPEKLFF. The chain is built from TRBV9 and TRBJ1-4; D gene unclear. V gave up 0 bases and J gave up 8 bases, with 11 bases separating them. This CDR3 contains 14 residues. Germline assignment: CDR1 SGDLS and CDR2 YYNGEE.

V is TRBV7-2 and J is TRBJ1-5, with TRBD1 matching over 7 bases. The germline V gene has CDR1 SGHTA and CDR2 FQGNSA. The CDR3 loop spans 15 amino acids. V shed 4 bases and J 5 bases; nucleotides not matched to a gene: 8. The CDR3 bases are TGTGCCAGCAGCTGGGGGGGAGGGGGCCATCAGCCCCAGCATTTT. This translates into CASSWGGGGHQPQHF.

This chain uses TRBV19 with TRBJ2-1; tentatively, D is TRBD1 (5 bases). The CDR3 sequence is 15 residues long. The germline gives CDR1 LNHDA, CDR2 SQIVND (reference sequence). With 3 bases removed from V and 5 bases from J, the gap between germline ends came to 14 bases. The CDR3 region is CASSMGLEINNEQFF. DNA for the CDR3: TGTGCCAGTAGTATGGGGCTAGAGATTAACAATGAGCAGTTCTTC.

The chain links TRBV9 to TRBJ2-5, with D possibly matching TRBD2 (5 bases). This CDR3 spans 15 amino acids. The V gene lost 6 bases and the J gene lost 5 bases, with 20 bases spanning the gap. Germline assignment: CDR1 SGDLS and CDR2 YYNGEE. The CDR3, as DNA: TGTGCCAGCACCCTCCGAGAGGGCGGCCCCGAGACCCAGTACTTC. This translates into CASTLREGGPETQYF.

This chain uses TRBV27 with TRBJ1-1, with 8 bases fitting TRBD1. Germline-derived CDR1 and CDR2 are MNHEY and SMNVEV (reference sequence). The CDR3 covers 16 residues. Trimming at V came to 6 bases and at J to 5 bases, leaving 14 bases not matched to a gene. CDR3 sequence: CASRSGQGAGGTEAFF. As DNA, the CDR3 is TGTGCCAGCAGGAGTGGACAGGGCGCGGGAGGGACTGAAGCTTTCTTT.

The J gene is TRBJ2-3, the V gene TRBV15; perhaps TRBD2 as D (6 bases). The CDR3 has 14 residues. V gave up 6 bases and J gave up 0 bases, with 10 bases separating them. Germline V gene lookup returns CDR1 LNHNV and CDR2 YYDKDF (reference sequence). The CDR3 is CATRGGGSTDTQYF. CDR3 bases: TGTGCCACCAGGGGGGGTGGGAGCACAGATACGCAGTATTTT.

The rearrangement uses TRBV30 and TRBJ1-2; 7 nucleotides align to TRBD1. Germline-derived CDR1 and CDR2 are GTSNPN and SVGIG (reference sequence). The CDR3 sequence is 13 residues long. The junction had 10 bases not matched to a gene; V was cut back by 8 bases and J by 4 bases. The CDR3 DNA follows: TGTGCCCAGGGGGACCGAATGGTCTATGGCTACACCTTC. Protein sequence: CAQGDRMVYGYTF. The variable domain in full, completed from reference TRBV30 and TRBJ1-2, reads SQTIHQWPATLVQPVGSPLSLECTVEGTSNPNLYWYRQAAGRGLQLLFYSVGIGQISSEVPQNLSASRPQDRQFILSSKKLLLSDSGFYLCAQGDRMVYGYTFGSGTRLTVV.

The V call is TRBV30, the J call TRBJ2-5; no reliable D call. The CDR3 consists of 14 residues. V was pared by 0 bases and J by 5 bases, with 13 bases between. Germline CDR1 is GTSNPN and CDR2 is SVGIG (reference sequence). Here the CDR3 reads CAWSVQLNRETQYF. CDR3 sequence (DNA): TGTGCCTGGAGTGTACAACTAAATCGGGAGACCCAGTACTTC.

The chain employs TRBV18 and TRBJ2-3; D not resolved. The germline V gene encodes CDR1 KGHSH and CDR2 LQKENI. The V end lost 2 bases, the J end lost 6 bases, and 6 bases lay between the germline ends. The CDR3 is 12 residues long. The CDR3 DNA follows: TGTGCCAGCTCACCAGTAGGGGATACGCAGTATTTT. Its protein is CASSPVGDTQYF.

This chain links TRBV18 with TRBJ2-4; D is possibly TRBD1 or TRBD2 (5 bases each). V was clipped by 0 bases and J by 0 bases, with 12 bases between them. Germline V gene lookup returns CDR1 KGHSH and CDR2 LQKENI. The CDR3 has 17 residues. Written as DNA, the CDR3 is TGTGCCAGCTCACCACCGAGGGGTAGGGGAGCCAAAAACATTCAGTACTTC. It encodes CASSPPRGRGAKNIQYF.

V usage is TRBV11-3 and J usage is TRBJ2-2; 8 bases are shared with TRBD1. This CDR3 has 16 residues. Germline assignment: CDR1 SGHNT and CDR2 YENEEA. V lost 1 base, J lost 5 bases, and 6 bases stayed unmatched. The CDR3, as DNA: TGTGCCAGCAGCTTAGGACAGGGGCCCGGGACCGGGGAGCTGTTTTTT. Protein: CASSLGQGPGTGELFF.

The V and J genes are TRBV4-3 and TRBJ2-1; TRBD2 matches 10 bases. The junction had 5 bases not matched to a gene; V was cut back by 0 bases and J by 9 bases. The germline V gene has CDR1 LGHNA and CDR2 YSLEER. This CDR3 spans 15 amino acids. The CDR3 DNA follows: TGCGCCAGCAGCCAAGAGCTAGCGGGAGTATTTGAGCAGTTCTTC. This sequence encodes CASSQELAGVFEQFF.

This clone was found a few times. The chain employs TRBV5-4 and TRBJ1-2; 10 nucleotides agree with TRBD1. There are 14 residues in the CDR3. Germline V CDR1 and CDR2: SGHNT, YYREEE (reference sequence). V lost 7 bases and J lost 4; bases outside the gene matches: 7. For the CDR3, the DNA is TGTGCCAGCGGTTCCGGGACAGGGGCCTATGGCTACACCTTC. Its translation is CASGSGTGAYGYTF.

The chain's CDR3 is CASSFGYNEQFF. The CDR3, as DNA: TGTGCCAGTAGTTTCGGTTACAATGAGCAGTTCTTC. The rearrangement uses TRBV19 and TRBJ2-1; D uncertain. The CDR3 contains 12 residues. Trimming removed 5 bases at V and 4 bases at J, with 6 bases between. CDR1 LNHDA and CDR2 SQIVND come from the germline V gene (reference sequence).

The CDR3 nucleotides read TGCGCCAGCAGTGGTAGCGGGGGGAGGTCTGGGGATACGCAGTATTTT. Protein: CASSGSGGRSGDTQYF. The gene calls are TRBV10-2 and TRBJ2-3; TRBD2 matches at 10 bases. Germline CDR1 and CDR2: WSHSY and SAAADI. The CDR3 is 16 residues long. V was pared by 4 bases and J by 6 bases, with 10 bases of the junction left unmatched.

The chain has TRBV10-1 and TRBJ1-6, with 7 bases fitting TRBD1. The V and J ends lost 6 bases and 10 bases, in that order; junction bases with no gene match: 12. CDR1 and CDR2 (germline): WNHNN, SYGVQD (reference sequence). The CDR3 has 15 residues. CDR3 region: CASRRQGEVESPLHF. The CDR3 DNA reads as TGCGCCAGCAGAAGACAGGGTGAAGTGGAGTCACCCCTCCACTTT.